Below are 23 T cell receptor beta chains sequenced from a single sample in a study of early T cells in non-severe SARS-CoV-2 infection. Each CDR3 protein is one row after TCRdb ran MiXCR on the 5' RACE reads. The sample includes tens of thousands of distinct CDR3 sequences, approximately 8% of them seen just once. Sequenced sample: whole blood. The source of these receptors is an adult who was a healthcare worker with PCR-confirmed SARS-CoV-2 infection or an uninfected control (not recorded which).

This clonotype was seen many times. The chain is built from TRBV21-1 and TRBJ2-1; the table's D gene call, TRBD1, was not cross checked with the DNA. TRBV21-1 is reported as a pseudogene. The CDR3 loop spans 16 amino acids. CDR3 bases: TGTGCCAGCAGCAAAGGGGGGACAGGATCCTACAATGAGCAGTTCTTC. Its translation: CASSKGGTGSYNEQFF.

The sample holds many counts of this clonotype. This chain links TRBV24-1 with TRBJ1-5, with a tentative D call TRBD1 (5 bases). The CDR3 is 13 amino acids. The V gene lost 4 bases and the J gene lost 11 bases, with 14 bases spanning the gap. Germline values: CDR1 KGHDR, CDR2 SFDVKD. The CDR3, as DNA: TGTGCCACCAGTGAGGGGGGGACGGCGGCCCAGCATTTT. Its translation: CATSEGGTAAQHF.

The V call is TRBV29-1, the J call TRBJ2-7; 7 bases are shared with TRBD2. CDR1 and CDR2 from the germline V gene are SQVTM and ANQGSEA. The junction had 4 bases not matched to a gene; V was cut back by 1 base and J by 4 bases. The length of the CDR3 is 13 residues. This chain's CDR3 is CSVEGGSAYEQYF. CDR3 bases: TGCAGCGTTGAAGGCGGGAGCGCTTACGAGCAGTACTTC.

The rearrangement uses TRBV19 and TRBJ1-1, with D uncertain. Germline V gene data show CDR1 as LNHDA and CDR2 as SQIVND (reference sequence). This CDR3 region has 12 residues. Trimming shortened V by 5 bases and J by 11 bases, and 15 bases separated the two germline ends. The CDR3 protein is CASSFGRETAFF. DNA of the CDR3: TGTGCCAGTAGTTTCGGACGTGAGACGGCTTTCTTT.

This clonotype was recorded at least ten times. The genes are TRBV12-3 or TRBV12-4 and TRBJ2-5; D call uncertain. Trimming took off 3 bases at V and 5 bases at J, with 4 bases between the two ends. The CDR3 has 11 residues. This chain's CDR3 is CASSLSETQYF. CDR3 coding DNA: TGTGCCAGCAGTTTGAGCGAGACCCAGTACTTC.

This clonotype has a handful of counts. The gene calls are TRBV12-3 or TRBV12-4 and TRBJ2-3; tentative D call: TRBD1 (5 bases). CDR3 length: 12 residues. Trimming removed 6 bases at V and 5 bases at J, with 9 bases between. The CDR3 coding sequence is TGTGCCAGCAGCCTAGGGGTAGATACGCAGTATTTT. Translated, it gives CASSLGVDTQYF.

This clonotype has a count of ten or more. The chain is built from TRBV7-9 and TRBJ2-1; D unresolved. Germline V gene sequence: CDR1 SEHNR, CDR2 FQNEAQ (reference sequence). This CDR3 comprises 12 residues. Trimming removed 3 bases at V and 7 bases at J, with 7 bases between. CDR3 DNA sequence: TGTGCCAGCAGCTTTGGGCTTAATGAGCAGTTCTTC. Amino acid sequence: CASSFGLNEQFF.

This clonotype was seen only a few times. This chain joins TRBV20-1 and TRBJ2-7; D possibly matches TRBD1 or TRBD2 (5 bases each). Trimming shortened V by 3 bases and J by 0 bases, and 15 bases separated the two germline ends. The CDR3 is made up of 15 amino acids. Germline V lookup: CDR1 DFQATT, CDR2 SNEGSKA (reference sequence). CDR3 residues: CSARRGVGISYEQYF. The DNA of the CDR3 is TGCAGTGCTAGGAGGGGTGTAGGGATCTCCTACGAGCAGTACTTC.

This clonotype was observed many times. The chain links TRBV23-1 to TRBJ2-5, with 7 bases lining up with TRBD2. TRBV23-1 is classed as an ORF, of uncertain function. This CDR3 region has 13 residues. Trimming cost V 7 bases and J 4 bases; bases outside gene matches: 6. CDR3 amino acids: CASTREERETQYF. The CDR3 DNA sequence: TGCGCCAGCACCCGGGAGGAGAGAGAGACCCAGTACTTC.

This chain uses TRBV13 with TRBJ2-5, with 10 bases lining up with TRBD1. J gave up 1 base and V 5 bases, and 4 bases lay outside the gene matches. The CDR3 has 15 amino acids. Germline assignment: CDR1 PRHDT and CDR2 FYEKMQ (reference sequence). CDR3 coding DNA: TGTGCCAGCAGCCGGGACAGGGGAGGCCAAGAGACCCAGTACTTC. Translated, it gives CASSRDRGGQETQYF.

In this sample, this clonotype turned up a few times. The rearrangement links TRBV18 to TRBJ1-1; D unresolved. The CDR3 loop spans 15 amino acids. Germline V gene sequence: CDR1 KGHSH, CDR2 LQKENI. V lost 1 base to trimming and J lost 2 bases, with 11 bases between them. The CDR3 spells CASSPLPGSNTEAFF. In DNA, the CDR3 is TGTGCCAGCTCACCACTCCCAGGTTCCAACACTGAAGCTTTCTTT. Full variable domain (outside the CDR3, taken from reference TRBV18 and TRBJ1-1): NAGVMQNPRHLVRRRGQEARLRCSPMKGHSHVYWYRQLPEEGLKFMVYLQKENIIDESGMPKERFSAEFPKEGPSILRIQQVVRGDSAAYFCASSPLPGSNTEAFFGQGTRLTVV.

A remark on this clonotype: In this CDR3 the conserved last residue, phenylalanine or tryptophan, is missing, so a read error is likely. The V gene is TRBV24-1, the J gene TRBJ1-5; 8 positions match TRBD1. The germline V gene encodes CDR1 KGHDR and CDR2 SFDVKD. The CDR3 totals 14 residues. Trimming cost V 4 bases and J 6 bases; bases outside gene matches: 4. This CDR3 reads CATSETGVGQPQHS. The CDR3 DNA follows: TGTGCCACCAGTGAGACAGGGGTGGGTCAGCCCCAGCATTCT.

This clonotype was detected only a few times. V is TRBV4-3 and J is TRBJ2-6; D is perhaps TRBD1 or TRBD2 (5 bases each). V was cut by 0 bases and J by 1 base, with 13 bases left in between. The CDR3 sequence is 18 residues long. Germline V lookup: CDR1 LGHNA, CDR2 YSLEER. The CDR3 loop is CASSQEGKGRSGANVLTF. The CDR3 coding sequence is TGCGCCAGCAGCCAAGAAGGGAAGGGGAGATCTGGGGCCAACGTCCTGACTTTC.

This sequence joins TRBV11-3 and TRBJ2-7, with D possibly called TRBD1 or TRBD2 (5 bases each). The CDR3 runs to 17 residues. The V gene lost 5 bases and the J gene lost 2 bases, with 22 bases spanning the gap. CDR1 is SGHNT, CDR2 YENEEA, per germline. The CDR3 here is CASSEYRTGTAAYEQYF. CDR3 bases: TGTGCCAGCAGCGAATACAGAACCGGGACCGCCGCCTACGAGCAGTACTTC.

This clonotype showed up just once. The V gene is TRBV29-1, the J gene TRBJ2-7; weak D call: TRBD2 (6 bases). The germline V gene encodes CDR1 SQVTM and CDR2 ANQGSEA. V lost 4 bases to trimming and J lost 0 bases, with 16 bases between them. CDR3 length: 15 amino acids. This CDR3 reads CSVVLLAQSSYEQYF. The CDR3 nucleotides are TGCAGCGTTGTGCTTCTAGCGCAGAGCTCCTACGAGCAGTACTTC.

The table lists this clonotype with many counts. V is TRBV5-6 and J is TRBJ1-5; 7 bases match TRBD1. The CDR3 spans 16 residues. Germline V gene lookup returns CDR1 SGHDT and CDR2 YYEEEE. Unmatched junction bases numbered 9, after V lost 0 bases and J lost 6 bases. CDR3 sequence: CASSLGQGGLIQPQHF. The CDR3 nucleotides are TGTGCCAGCAGCTTGGGACAGGGTGGTTTGATTCAGCCCCAGCATTTT.

V and J are TRBV2 and TRBJ1-6; possible D gene TRBD1, 5 bases. The CDR3 consists of 13 residues. The V gene lost 10 bases and the J gene lost 9 bases, with 16 bases spanning the gap. The germline V gene encodes CDR1 SNHLY and CDR2 FYNNEI. The CDR3 DNA is TGTGCCAACAGGCCAGGGTGGGGTTCACCCCTCCACTTT. It yields the protein CANRPGWGSPLHF. Filled out from reference TRBV2 and TRBJ1-6, the complete variable domain reads EPEVTQTPSHQVTQMGQEVILRCVPISNHLYFYWYRQILGQKVEFLVSFYNNEISEKSEIFDDQFSVERPDGSNFTLKIRSTKLEDSAMYFCANRPGWGSPLHFGNGTRLTVT.

This clonotype has at least ten counts. The chain links TRBV7-9 to TRBJ2-3, with 9 bases identical to TRBD2. The CDR3 extends over 17 amino acids. The V segment lost 6 bases and the J segment 5 bases; nucleotides outside the gene matches: 15. CDR1 is SEHNR and CDR2 is FQNEAQ in the germline V gene (reference sequence). The CDR3 is CASSPGVGGRAEDTQYF. For the CDR3, the DNA is TGTGCCAGCAGTCCCGGCGTAGGCGGGAGGGCGGAAGATACGCAGTATTTT.

In its sample, this clonotype was seen many times. The rearrangement joins TRBV28 to TRBJ2-4; D may match TRBD1 or TRBD2 (5 bases each). V was cut by 5 bases and J by 8 bases, with 16 bases left in between. The germline gives CDR1 MDHEN, CDR2 SYDVKM. CDR3 length: 14 amino acids. The CDR3 region is CASSPKGTRDIQYF. The CDR3, as DNA: TGTGCCAGCAGTCCGAAGGGGACGAGGGACATTCAGTACTTC.

There are many counts of this clonotype. The V gene is TRBV11-2, the J gene TRBJ2-1, with D hard to call. This CDR3 is built from 13 residues. Trimming stripped 2 bases from V and 6 bases from J, with 8 bases between. Germline values: CDR1 SGHAT, CDR2 FQNNGV. The CDR3 loop is CASSLRRRNEQFF. CDR3 coding DNA: TGTGCCAGCAGCTTACGCCGCCGCAATGAGCAGTTCTTC. Variable domain in full (rest from reference TRBV11-2 and TRBJ2-1): EAGVAQSPRYKIIEKRQSVAFWCNPISGHATLYWYQQILGQGPKLLIQFQNNGVVDDSQLPKDRFSAERLKGVDSTLKIQPAKLEDSAVYLCASSLRRRNEQFFGPGTRLTVL.

This sequence joins TRBV11-2 and TRBJ2-5; D is uncertain. This CDR3 region has 15 residues. Germline assignment: CDR1 SGHAT and CDR2 FQNNGV. V gave up 5 bases and J gave up 5 bases, with 18 bases separating them. CDR3 nucleotides: TGTGCCAGCAGCCCATCGCCCGGGTCCCCTGAGACCCAGTACTTC. Amino acids: CASSPSPGSPETQYF.

The rearrangement links TRBV6-4 to TRBJ2-3; the D is unclear. Deletions cut 6 bases from V and 0 bases from J, with 4 bases between. This CDR3 is 12 amino acids long. The germline gives CDR1 MRHNA, CDR2 SNTAGT. CDR3 sequence: CASRYSTDTQYF. DNA for the CDR3: TGTGCCAGCAGGTATAGCACAGATACGCAGTATTTT.

In its sample, this clonotype was seen many times. The chain has TRBV7-6 and TRBJ2-3; tentative D call: TRBD2 (6 bases). Trimming stripped 3 bases from V and 2 bases from J, with 9 bases between. CDR1 SGHVS and CDR2 FNYEAQ come from the germline V gene. CDR3 length equals 14 residues. CDR3 region: CASSLGGPTDTQYF. In nucleotides, the CDR3 is TGTGCCAGCAGCTTGGGGGGACCCACAGATACGCAGTATTTT.